The 2 T cell receptor beta chains listed next were all sequenced from one sample in a study of T cell repertoires in cytomegalovirus infection. MiXCR, run by TCRdb on the reads, gives a single entry per CDR3 protein. Of fewer than 250,000 distinct CDR3 sequences listed, over 9% are singletons. Sequencing was carried out using PBMCs. The receptor source for this set is a human donor in good health (CMV status not recorded). Some clones in this sample may be carry-over from other donors' samples.

This CDR3 is CASSPGRGAEQYF. The CDR3 DNA follows: TGTGCCAGCAGTCCGGGACGAGGGGCCGAGCAGTACTTC. The J gene is TRBJ2-7, the V gene TRBV28; the D call may be TRBD1 or TRBD2 (5 bases each). The CDR3 loop spans 13 amino acids. Trimming cost V 5 bases and J 6 bases, with 14 bases left between them. CDR1 is MDHEN, CDR2 SYDVKM, per germline.

The V call is TRBV5-1, the J call TRBJ1-4; D might be TRBD1 (6 bases). Germline CDR1 and CDR2: SGHRS and YFSETQ. The germline V and J ends were trimmed by 0 bases and 6 bases, with 15 bases remaining between them. The CDR3 runs to 16 residues. The CDR3: CASSLAGGGKDEKLFF. The CDR3 region has the DNA TGCGCCAGCAGCTTGGCCGGAGGGGGTAAGGATGAAAAACTGTTTTTT.